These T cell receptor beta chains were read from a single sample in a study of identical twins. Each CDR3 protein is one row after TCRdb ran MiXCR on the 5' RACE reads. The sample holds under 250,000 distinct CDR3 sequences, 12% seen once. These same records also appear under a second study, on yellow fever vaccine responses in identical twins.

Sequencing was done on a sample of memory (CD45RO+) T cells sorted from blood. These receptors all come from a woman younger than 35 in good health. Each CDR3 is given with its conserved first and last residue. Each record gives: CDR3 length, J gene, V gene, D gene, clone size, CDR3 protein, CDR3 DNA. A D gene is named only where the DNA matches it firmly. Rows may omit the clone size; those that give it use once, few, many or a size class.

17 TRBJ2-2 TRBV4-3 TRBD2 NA CASSLRSGRANTGELFF TGCGCCAGCAGCCTACGAAGCGGGAGGGCGAACACCGGGGAGCTGTTTTTT
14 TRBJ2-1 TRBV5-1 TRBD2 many CASRSGTSTNEQFF TGCGCCAGCAGATCCGGGACTAGCACGAATGAGCAGTTCTTC
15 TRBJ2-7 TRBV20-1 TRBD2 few CSASRLAGVTYEQYF TGCAGTGCCTCGAGACTAGCGGGGGTGACATACGAGCAGTACTTC
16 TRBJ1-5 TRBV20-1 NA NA CSARDFSNRDNQPQHF TGCAGTGCTAGAGATTTTTCGAACAGGGACAATCAGCCCCAGCATTTT
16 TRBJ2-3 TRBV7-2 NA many CASSPRGGSSTDTQYF TGTGCCAGCAGCCCGAGAGGAGGTTCTAGCACAGATACGCAGTATTTT
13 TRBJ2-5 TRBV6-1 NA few CASRKLANETQYF TGTGCCAGCAGAAAACTAGCAAATGAGACCCAGTACTTC
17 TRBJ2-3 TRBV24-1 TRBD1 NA CATSDGGQDSRGDTQYF TGTGCCACCAGTGATGGGGGACAGGACTCCCGGGGAGATACGCAGTATTTT
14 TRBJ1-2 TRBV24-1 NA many CATSEQGGGYGYTF TGTGCCACCAGTGAGCAGGGAGGAGGCTATGGCTACACCTTC
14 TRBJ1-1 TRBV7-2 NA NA CASSLGGVNTEAFF TGTGCCAGCAGCTTAGGGGGGGTCAACACTGAAGCTTTCTTT
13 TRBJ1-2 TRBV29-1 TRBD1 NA CSGSTGTGVGYTF TGCAGCGGCTCTACCGGGACAGGGGTGGGCTACACCTTC
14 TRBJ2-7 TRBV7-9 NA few CASSFERRGNEQYF TGTGCCAGCAGCTTTGAGCGGAGGGGGAACGAGCAGTACTTC
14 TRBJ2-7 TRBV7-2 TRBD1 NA CASSTGQGLYEQYF TGTGCCAGCAGCACCGGACAGGGGTTATACGAGCAGTACTTC
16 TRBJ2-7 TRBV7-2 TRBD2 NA CASSLEGTSGAYEQYF TGTGCCAGCAGCTTAGAAGGGACTAGCGGCGCCTACGAGCAGTACTTC
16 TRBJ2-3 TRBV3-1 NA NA CASSQEELEATDTQYF TGTGCCAGCAGCCAAGAAGAGCTGGAGGCCACAGATACGCAGTATTTT
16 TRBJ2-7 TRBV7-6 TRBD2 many CASSLGGSSGPYEQYF TGTGCCAGCAGCTTAGGAGGCTCTAGCGGACCCTACGAGCAGTACTTC
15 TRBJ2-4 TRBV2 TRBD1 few CASGGTVLAKNIQYF TGTGCCAGCGGTGGGACAGTTCTAGCCAAAAACATTCAGTACTTC